Listed below are T cell receptor beta chains from one sample, sequenced in a study of cytomegalovirus exposure and HLA in healthy donors. Assay used: immunoSEQ multiplex PCR; TCRdb lists only in-frame clones, some missing. The sample carries some 200,000 clones, just over 75% recorded once. The specimen was PBMCs. Every receptor here comes from a man between 18 and 35 years old in good health and CMV-seronegative. Each CDR3 is given with its conserved first and last residue. Each record gives: D gene, V gene, J gene, clone size, CDR3 DNA, CDR3 protein. A D gene is named only where the DNA matches it firmly. Some rows have no size entry. The others give once, few or many, or a class for an expanded clone.

D: NA; V: TRBV5-5; J: TRBJ2-7; size: NA; DNA: TGTGCCAGCAGCTTGGGGGGGCAGGGGATTGGCGAGCAGTACTTC; CDR3: CASSLGGQGIGEQYF
D: TRBD2; V: TRBV27; J: TRBJ2-7; size: once; DNA: TGTGCCAGCAGTATACGACTAGCGGGAGGGCCCTACGAGCAGTACTTC; CDR3: CASSIRLAGGPYEQYF
D: NA; V: TRBV7-8; J: TRBJ2-7; size: NA; DNA: TGTGCCAGCAGCTTAGTGGCCGGGATTACCTACGAGCAGTACTTC; CDR3: CASSLVAGITYEQYF
D: TRBD1; V: TRBV10-3; J: TRBJ1-3; size: NA; DNA: TGTGCCATCAGTGGGGGACAGGGGGCTGGAAACACCATATATTTT; CDR3: CAISGGQGAGNTIYF
D: TRBD2; V: TRBV9; J: TRBJ2-7; size: NA; DNA: TGTGCCAGCAGCCCTGGGACTAGCGGCTACGAGCAGTACTTC; CDR3: CASSPGTSGYEQYF
D: NA; V: TRBV7-9; J: TRBJ1-4; size: NA; DNA: TGTGCCAGCAGCTTAGCGCTGGGGGGAACTAATGAAAAACTGTTTTTT; CDR3: CASSLALGGTNEKLFF
D: NA; V: TRBV2; J: TRBJ1-2; size: once; DNA: TGTGCCAGCACCGCACTGGAGAACTATGGCTACACCTTC; CDR3: CASTALENYGYTF
D: TRBD2; V: TRBV5-1; J: TRBJ2-7; size: NA; DNA: TGCGCCAGCAGCTTTAGCGGGAGTCCCTACGAGCAGTACTTC; CDR3: CASSFSGSPYEQYF
D: NA; V: TRBV20-1; J: TRBJ2-7; size: NA; DNA: TGCAGTGCTAGTGGAGAAGACGAGCAGTACTTC; CDR3: CSASGEDEQYF
D: TRBD1; V: TRBV27; J: TRBJ2-1; size: NA; DNA: TGTGCCAGCAGTTTATTAGGACAGGGCAATGAGCAGTTCTTC; CDR3: CASSLLGQGNEQFF
D: NA; V: TRBV5-1; J: TRBJ2-7; size: NA; DNA: TGCGCCAGCAGTCGCTCCCTGGACAGAATCTCCTACGAGCAGTACTTC; CDR3: CASSRSLDRISYEQYF
D: TRBD1; V: TRBV14; J: TRBJ1-1; size: NA; DNA: TGTGCCAGCAGCCACAGGGGGCGAGGGACTGAAGCTTTCTTT; CDR3: CASSHRGRGTEAFF
D: TRBD1; V: TRBV27; J: TRBJ1-1; size: NA; DNA: TGTGCCAGCAGTCCAACAGGGGGCAGCACTGAAGCTTTCTTT; CDR3: CASSPTGGSTEAFF
D: TRBD2; V: TRBV28; J: TRBJ2-1; size: NA; DNA: TGTGCCAGCAGTTTTACTAGCGGGAGGAGCCATGAGCAGTTCTTC; CDR3: CASSFTSGRSHEQFF
D: TRBD1; V: TRBV2; J: TRBJ2-3; size: few; DNA: TGTGCCAGCAGTGAGGGACAGAACACAGATACGCAGTATTTT; CDR3: CASSEGQNTDTQYF
D: TRBD2; V: TRBV27; J: TRBJ2-1; size: NA; DNA: TGTGCCAGCACCCCGGGACTAGCGGGAGCTGAGCAGTTCTTC; CDR3: CASTPGLAGAEQFF
D: TRBD1; V: TRBV25-1; J: TRBJ1-2; size: NA; DNA: TGTGCCAGCAGTTCCGCGGGACAGGTCGTTGATGGCTACACCTTC; CDR3: CASSSAGQVVDGYTF
D: NA; V: TRBV7-6; J: TRBJ1-1; size: few; DNA: TGTGCCAGCAGCTTAGACCTACGGAACACTGAAGCTTTCTTT; CDR3: CASSLDLRNTEAFF
D: TRBD1; V: TRBV6-5; J: TRBJ1-1; size: NA; DNA: TGTGCCAGCAGTTACACCGGGACAGGGAACGCTTTCTTT; CDR3: CASSYTGTGNAFF
D: NA; V: TRBV11-2; J: TRBJ1-4; size: NA; DNA: TGTGCCAGCAGCTTAGGGGGGGGTTTACCTAATGAAAAACTGTTTTTT; CDR3: CASSLGGGLPNEKLFF
D: NA; V: TRBV21-1; J: TRBJ2-7; size: NA; DNA: TGTGCCAGCAGCAAAGCGGCGAAGCCTAGCGGTCCCTACGAGCAGTACTTC; CDR3: CASSKAAKPSGPYEQYF
D: NA; V: TRBV2; J: TRBJ1-1; size: NA; DNA: TGTGCCAGCAGTGGATCAGGGGCAAAGAACACTGAAGCTTTCTTT; CDR3: CASSGSGAKNTEAFF
D: TRBD1; V: TRBV5-1; J: TRBJ2-1; size: few; DNA: TGCGCCAGCAGACGCAACCTCGGGACAGGGGGCGATGAGCAGTTCTTC; CDR3: CASRRNLGTGGDEQFF
D: NA; V: TRBV5-1; J: TRBJ1-1; size: NA; DNA: TGCGCCAGCAGCTTGGTTTCGGGACAAGAACAAACCACTGAAGCTTTCTTT; CDR3: CASSLVSGQEQTTEAFF
D: NA; V: TRBV6-1; J: TRBJ1-1; size: NA; DNA: TGTGCCAGCAGCCAAAGGGCAGCACAAAGGGGAGCTTTCTTT; CDR3: CASSQRAAQRGAFF
D: TRBD1; V: TRBV6-8; J: TRBJ2-7; size: NA; DNA: TGTGCCAGCAGTTACTCGAAGGGACAGTTACCTCTCCAGTACTTC; CDR3: CASSYSKGQLPLQYF
D: NA; V: TRBV5-1; J: TRBJ1-2; size: NA; DNA: TGCGCCAGCAGCTCAAAGACAGGTCCGTATGGCTACACCTTC; CDR3: CASSSKTGPYGYTF
D: TRBD2; V: TRBV28; J: TRBJ2-1; size: few; DNA: TGTGCCAGCAGTTCCTCCGGGACTATTTTCCATGAGCAGTTCTTC; CDR3: CASSSSGTIFHEQFF
D: TRBD2; V: TRBV5-1; J: TRBJ2-7; size: NA; DNA: TGCGCCAGCAGCTCCGGGACTACCCCTACGATGCAGTACTTC; CDR3: CASSSGTTPTMQYF
D: NA; V: TRBV2; J: TRBJ2-1; size: NA; DNA: TGTGCCAGCAGTGCGGGTAGGAGTTACAATGAGCAGTTCTTC; CDR3: CASSAGRSYNEQFF
D: TRBD2; V: TRBV7-3; J: TRBJ2-1; size: NA; DNA: TGTGCCAGCAGCTTCCCCGGGACTAGCGGGAGCTCCTACAATGAGCAGTTCTTC; CDR3: CASSFPGTSGSSYNEQFF
D: NA; V: TRBV10-1; J: TRBJ2-7; size: NA; DNA: TGCGCCAGCAGTGAGTCGGGGCTCGCTTACGAGCAGTACTTC; CDR3: CASSESGLAYEQYF
D: TRBD1; V: TRBV29-1; J: TRBJ1-2; size: NA; DNA: TGCAGCGTCCTGATGGGACAGGGTGGCTACACCTTC; CDR3: CSVLMGQGGYTF
D: TRBD2; V: TRBV6-4; J: TRBJ2-3; size: few; DNA: TGTGCCAGCAGTGACCTAGCGGGAGGCACAGATACGCAGTATTTT; CDR3: CASSDLAGGTDTQYF
D: TRBD1; V: TRBV4-1; J: TRBJ1-5; size: NA; DNA: TGCGCCAGTCGACAGGGAGGCAGGTTTAATCAGCCCCAGCATTTT; CDR3: CASRQGGRFNQPQHF
D: NA; V: TRBV19; J: TRBJ2-3; size: NA; DNA: TGTGCCGGTAGTGTGGGGACTTTAGGAGGAGATACGCAGTATTTT; CDR3: CAGSVGTLGGDTQYF
D: TRBD1; V: TRBV30; J: TRBJ2-7; size: NA; DNA: TGTGCCTGGAGCCCGGGACAGGGGAGTAACGAGCAGTACTTC; CDR3: CAWSPGQGSNEQYF
D: NA; V: TRBV18; J: TRBJ2-4; size: NA; DNA: TGTGCCAGCTCACCATGGACAGATTTAGCCAAAAACATTCAGTACTTC; CDR3: CASSPWTDLAKNIQYF
D: NA; V: TRBV27; J: TRBJ2-1; size: NA; DNA: TGTGCCAGCAGAAGACAGGTCCATGAGCAGTTCTTC; CDR3: CASRRQVHEQFF
D: TRBD1; V: TRBV27; J: TRBJ2-7; size: NA; DNA: TGTGCCAGCAGTGACAGGGGCCCAGGTTTTGGTGAGCAGTACTTC; CDR3: CASSDRGPGFGEQYF
D: NA; V: TRBV7-3; J: TRBJ2-3; size: NA; DNA: TGTGCCAGCAGCTTAGTGGGCCCAGATACGCAGTATTTT; CDR3: CASSLVGPDTQYF
D: TRBD1; V: TRBV11-1; J: TRBJ2-7; size: NA; DNA: TGTGCCAGCAGCTTAGCCGACAGGGGGGGCGAGCAGTACTTC; CDR3: CASSLADRGGEQYF